This T cell receptor (beta chain) appears in the sequencing data of a study of blood T cell repertoires in COVID-19. Whole-study context: Some COVID-19 samples were acute and others convalescent; all came from the United States, Italy and Spain. In each case, the material was cDNA or gDNA derived from T cells, B-cell-depleted T cells, or PBMCs.

In the original workflow: Reference gene primer amplification gave estimated nucleated cell counts. Libraries were prepared by immunoSEQ multiplex PCR; TCRdb keeps only in-frame clonotypes and omits some of them. V and J calls and clone size come straight from that table; D and trimming were deduced from the DNA. The sample lists approximately 94,000 clones; 80% to 90% were seen once. The CDR3 extends over 20 amino acids. V gave up 2 bases and J gave up 0 bases, with 25 bases separating them. Germline CDR1 reads MNHEY; CDR2 reads SMNVEV (reference sequence). The TCR comes from a man aged 60 to 75 with acute or convalescent COVID-19. The sample was peripheral blood. The rearrangement joins TRBV27 to TRBJ2-5, with a possible D match to TRBD2 (7 bases). DNA for the CDR3: TGTGCCAGCAGTTTAAAGCCGGGGGGCGGGACGTTAACGTACCAAGAGACCCAGTACTTC. This sequence encodes CASSLKPGGGTLTYQETQYF.